The clone carrying this TCR beta chain was seen ten or more times. Its antigen is undetermined. This entry is derived from a study of T-cell reconstitution after alpha-beta-depleted transplantation in children. Regarding the study as a whole: Reportedly, only several hundred clones from non-depleted graft cells drove alpha-beta T-cell counts at about two months. One year post-transplant, T-cell counts and diversity were largely derived from T cells produced anew. Recipient T cells and thymic progenitors that survived gave rise to the high TCRbeta diversity observed at day 60 in some patients.

Unique molecular identifiers were incorporated into the prepared TCRbeta library. Each CDR3 protein is one row after TCRdb ran MiXCR on the PCR reads. Of about 140,000 distinct CDR3 sequences in the sample, 8% to 10% were seen once. V was clipped by 6 bases and J by 1 base, with 22 bases between them. The germline V gene has CDR1 MDHEN and CDR2 SYDVKM. The CDR3 extends over 17 amino acids. The sequencing used PBMCs, mostly from graft donor cells, collected 180 days after TCRalphabeta/CD19-depleted stem cell transplant. This chain links TRBV28 with TRBJ2-7, with a weak D call TRBD2 (6 bases). The source is a female patient younger than 10 who had a stem cell transplant for congenital amegakaryocytic thrombocytopenia, so the T cells may come from the graft donor. The CDR3 loop reads CASRLLSGLGGSYEQYF. The DNA of the CDR3 is TGTGCCAGCAGACTCCTCTCCGGCCTGGGGGGATCCTACGAGCAGTACTTC.